These 12 T cell receptor beta chains share one sample of origin, sequenced in a study of T cells in Graves' hyperthyroidism and ophthalmopathy. Regions amplified from RNA transcripts were the TCR beta CDR3 regions. Initially, a first-round RT-PCR of the TCR CDR3 employed the HTBI primer set. TCRdb independently ran MiXCR on the multiplex PCR reads; one entry per CDR3 protein. The repertoire holds approximately 590,000 distinct CDR3 sequences, around 16% seen once, with approximately 7.4% in the top ten. The sequencing sample was made of blood. The receptor set was obtained from a woman in her thirties with Graves' hyperthyroidism.

In regard to this clonotype: This may arise from a read error, as a much more abundant clone is one base away. The chain joins TRBV7-2 to TRBJ1-2, with D unclear. CDR1 and CDR2 (germline): SGHTA, FQGNSA. The CDR3 spans 15 residues. The CDR3: CASSLALRVPYGYAF. CDR3 DNA sequence: TGTGCCAGCAGCTTAGCGCTTAGGGTACCCTATGGCTACGCCTTC. Complete variable domain (other parts from reference TRBV7-2 and TRBJ1-2): GAGVSQSPSNKVTEKGKDVELRCDPISGHTALYWYRQSLGQGLEFLIYFQGNSAPDKSGLPSDRFSAERTGGSVSTLTIQRTQQEDSAVYLCASSLALRVPYGYAFGSGTRLTVV.

This clonotype was found many times. This chain uses TRBV27 with TRBJ2-1, with D unresolved. Germline V CDR1 and CDR2: MNHEY, SMNVEV (reference sequence). The V gene lost 6 bases and the J gene lost 6 bases, with 24 bases spanning the gap. This CDR3 spans 17 amino acids. The CDR3 nucleotides are TGTGCCAGCAGCCCCCACCATGGACGAAATCTGGGCAATGAGCAGTTCTTC. Residues: CASSPHHGRNLGNEQFF.

This clonotype was recorded a few times. The chain joins TRBV12-3 or TRBV12-4 to TRBJ1-4, with TRBD1 as a possible D gene (6 bases). Trimming stripped 5 bases from V and 3 bases from J, with 10 bases between. CDR3 length: 14 residues. Here the CDR3 DNA reads TGTGCCAGCAGTGACAGGAGGGCTAATGAAAAACTGTTTTTT. Amino acids: CASSDRRANEKLFF.

Regarding this clonotype: A clone one base away is much larger, so this may be a read error. The chain links TRBV28 to TRBJ2-7; D may be TRBD1 (5 bases). CDR1 and CDR2 (germline): MDHEN, SYDVKM. This CDR3 contains 13 residues. V was clipped by 6 bases and J by 6 bases, with 15 bases between them. As DNA, the CDR3 is TGTGCCAGCAGAGTCGCAGGGTTCGGCGAGCAGTACTTC. Translated, it gives CASRVAGFGEQYF.

With regard to this clonotype: Compared with germline, one end of the junction differs, possibly owing to a read error. The chain carries TRBV5-6 and TRBJ2-5; TRBD1 matches at 8 bases. CDR3 length: 15 residues. Germline values: CDR1 SGHDT, CDR2 YYEEEE. The CDR3 coding sequence is TGTGCCAGCAGCTTGGGGGGACAGGCTCAAGAGACTCAGTACTTC. Translation: CASSLGGQAQETQYF. The entire variable domain, with the rest obtained from reference TRBV5-6 and TRBJ2-5, is as follows: DAGVTQSPTHLIKTRGQQVTLRCSPKSGHDTVSWYQQALGQGPQFIFQYYEEEERQRGNFPDRFSGHQFPNYSSELNVNALLLGDSALYLCASSLGGQAQETQYFGPGTRLLVL.

This clonotype was observed at least ten times. The rearrangement joins TRBV27 to TRBJ1-2, with D tentatively TRBD1 (6 bases). CDR3 length: 15 amino acids. Germline values: CDR1 MNHEY, CDR2 SMNVEV (reference sequence). Trimming left V 5 bases short and J 1 base short, with 14 bases between. CDR3 coding DNA: TGTGCCAGCAGTACCTCGGGGGCCAATAACTATGGCTACACCTTC. Its translation: CASSTSGANNYGYTF.

This clonotype has at least ten counts. This chain joins TRBV20-1 and TRBJ1-1; D possibly corresponds to TRBD1 (5 bases). Trimming stripped 2 bases from V and 5 bases from J, with 15 bases between. There are 14 residues in the CDR3. Germline CDR1 and CDR2: DFQATT and SNEGSKA (reference sequence). For the CDR3, the DNA is TGCAGTGCTAGACCTCCACTAAGGGGTACTGAAGCTTTCTTT. Amino acid sequence: CSARPPLRGTEAFF.

This clonotype has more than one count but fewer than ten. This rearrangement joins TRBV29-1 to TRBJ1-2; D uncertain. Germline V gene data show CDR1 as SQVTM and CDR2 as ANQGSEA. The V end was cut by 2 bases, the J end by 5 bases, with 6 bases between. The CDR3 consists of 11 residues. The CDR3 is CSVELSYGYTF. The CDR3 bases are TGCAGCGTTGAATTGAGTTATGGCTACACCTTC.

In its sample, this clonotype was seen a few times. The chain has TRBV29-1 and TRBJ2-2, with D maybe TRBD2 (6 bases). V was shortened by 1 base and J by 3 bases, with 12 bases between the two germline ends. The CDR3 loop spans 15 amino acids. Germline CDR1 reads SQVTM; CDR2 reads ANQGSEA. The CDR3 region has the DNA TGCAGCGTTGAAGGGGTGGGGGGTTACACCGGGGAGCTGTTTTTT. Residues: CSVEGVGGYTGELFF.

The V and J genes are TRBV29-1 and TRBJ1-1; tentatively, D is TRBD1 (6 bases). CDR1 is SQVTM and CDR2 is ANQGSEA in the germline V gene. V lost 3 bases and J lost 5, with 16 bases in between. The CDR3 contains 14 residues. The CDR3 coding sequence is TGCAGCGTTGAGGCCACAACAGGGATAACTGAAGCTTTCTTT. Translation: CSVEATTGITEAFF. The whole variable domain, remainder taken from reference TRBV29-1 and TRBJ1-1, is SAVISQKPSRDICQRGTSLTIQCQVDSQVTMMFWYRQQPGQSLTLIATANQGSEATYESGFVIDKFPISRPNLTFSTLTVSNMSPEDSSIYLCSVEATTGITEAFFGQGTRLTVV.

This clonotype turned up a few times. The genes are TRBV27 and TRBJ2-3; no firm D call. CDR1 is MNHEY, CDR2 SMNVEV, per germline (reference sequence). V was cut by 5 bases and J by 6 bases, with 9 bases left in between. The CDR3 runs 12 residues. The CDR3 here is CASSPGWDTQYF. Written as DNA, the CDR3 is TGTGCCAGCAGTCCCGGGTGGGATACGCAGTATTTT.

V usage is TRBV12-3 or TRBV12-4 and J usage is TRBJ2-7; possibly TRBD1 for D (6 bases). V gave up 5 bases and J gave up 3 bases, with 11 bases separating them. The CDR3 covers 13 residues. DNA for the CDR3: TGTGCCAGCAGTACGATACAGGGCTACGAGCAGTACTTC. This translates into CASSTIQGYEQYF.